Listed below are T cell receptor beta chains from one sample, sequenced in a study of blood T cell repertoires in COVID-19. The assay was immunoSEQ multiplex PCR, and TCRdb's table has in-frame clones only and misses some. This repertoire shows 150,000 to 200,000 clones, roughly 89% found once; its top ten account for 10% to 13%. Sequencing input: peripheral blood. Source of these receptors: a woman between 65 and 79 years old with COVID-19, enrolled during active disease. Each CDR3 is given with its conserved first and last residue. D genes are given only for firm matches. Some rows mark clone size as missing; the rest say once, few, many or name a class of expanded clone.

TRBV5-1	TRBD1	once	TRBJ2-3	TGCGCCAGCAGCTTTACAGGGGGCCCCACAGATACGCAGTATTTT	CASSFTGGPTDTQYF
TRBV5-1	TRBD2	NA	TRBJ2-3	TGCGCCAGCAGCACCGGGACTAAGACAGATACGCAGTATTTT	CASSTGTKTDTQYF
TRBV6-5	NA	NA	TRBJ1-6	TGTGCCAGCAGGCCACAACAGGGCATACATTCACCCCTCCACTTT	CASRPQQGIHSPLHF
TRBV6-1	TRBD1	NA	TRBJ1-2	TGTGCCAGCAGTGAACCGGGACAGGGATATCGCGCCTTC	CASSEPGQGYRAF
TRBV19	TRBD1	NA	TRBJ1-2	TGTGCCAGTAGTTCACTCCGGGACAGAAGTAACTATGGCTACACCTTC	CASSSLRDRSNYGYTF
TRBV5-6	NA	NA	TRBJ1-5	TGTGCCAGCAGCTTACTTGAATCTCAGCCCCAGCATTTT	CASSLLESQPQHF
TRBV11-2	TRBD2	NA	TRBJ2-4	TGTGCCAGCAGCCCGCGGGGGGACATTCAGTACTTC	CASSPRGDIQYF
TRBV13	NA	NA	TRBJ2-2	TGTGCCAGCAGCCGACAAGGGCGAGGGAAAACCGGGGAGCTGTTTTTT	CASSRQGRGKTGELFF
TRBV5-1	NA	NA	TRBJ2-6	TGCGCCAGCAGCTTGGAGTCTTTCCTAAGCTCTGGGGCCAACGTCCTGACTTTC	CASSLESFLSSGANVLTF
TRBV18	TRBD1	NA	TRBJ1-1	TGTGCCAGCTCCCCGACACAGGGGATTAACACTGAAGCTTTCTTT	CASSPTQGINTEAFF
TRBV10-3	NA	NA	TRBJ1-5	TGTGCCATCAGTGACGGGAATAGCAATCAGCCCCAGCATTTT	CAISDGNSNQPQHF
TRBV11-2	TRBD2	once	TRBJ2-1	TGTGCCAGCACAACCTGGGGGACTACTAACAATGAGCAGTTCTTC	CASTTWGTTNNEQFF
TRBV28	TRBD1	NA	TRBJ1-3	TGTGCCAGCAGCCGGACAGGGAGCCTCTACTCTGGAAACACCATATATTTT	CASSRTGSLYSGNTIYF
TRBV7-9	TRBD1	NA	TRBJ1-4	TGTGCCAGCAGCTTAAGTCCCGGGACAGGTTTGTCGGAAAAACTGTTTTTT	CASSLSPGTGLSEKLFF
TRBV14	TRBD1	NA	TRBJ1-4	TGTGCCAGCAGCCGACAGGGGATAGGAGAAAAACTGTTTTTT	CASSRQGIGEKLFF
TRBV28	NA	NA	TRBJ1-2	TGTGCCAGTAAATTAATAGGTATGCCTAGAAGATATGGTTATGGCTACACCTTC	CASKLIGMPRRYGYGYTF
TRBV19	NA	NA	TRBJ2-7	TGTGCCAGTAGTATGACGGACGGACTACCACTGTACTTC	CASSMTDGLPLYF
TRBV3-1/TRBV3-2	NA	NA	TRBJ1-2	TGTGCCAGCAGCCAAATCAGGGTGGGAGGCTACACCTTC	CASSQIRVGGYTF
TRBV9	TRBD2	NA	TRBJ2-2	TGTGCCAGCAGGGGGGGACTAGACACCGGGGAGCTGTTTTTT	CASRGGLDTGELFF
TRBV7-9	TRBD2	NA	TRBJ2-3	TGTGCCAGCAGCCCCGGACTAGCGGGGCGTGCAGATACGCAGTATTTT	CASSPGLAGRADTQYF
TRBV6-5	NA	NA	TRBJ1-1	TGTGCCAGCAGTCAGGATAAGAACACTGAAGCTTTCTTT	CASSQDKNTEAFF
TRBV2	NA	NA	TRBJ2-1	TGTGCCAGCAGAGCAGGTGATGGACAGCCGAACAATGAGCAGTTCTTC	CASRAGDGQPNNEQFF
TRBV7-2	NA	few	TRBJ1-5	TGTGCCAGCAGCTTTCCCCCCAGGGGTCGTCAGCCCCAGCATTTT	CASSFPPRGRQPQHF
TRBV2	TRBD1	once	TRBJ1-6	TGTGCCAGCAGTGTGAACAGGGGTAATTCACCCCTCCACTTT	CASSVNRGNSPLHF
TRBV19	TRBD2	NA	TRBJ2-7	TGTGCCAGTAGTATAGCGGGGGGGTTATCTTACGAGCAGTACTTC	CASSIAGGLSYEQYF
TRBV28	NA	NA	TRBJ2-1	TGTGCCAGCATCTCTTTCTCCTACAATGAGCAGTTCTTC	CASISFSYNEQFF
TRBV11-2	NA	NA	TRBJ2-2	TGTGCCAGCAGCCCCCGACAGGCAACGAACACCGGGGAGCTGTTTTTT	CASSPRQATNTGELFF
TRBV5-4	NA	NA	TRBJ1-4	TGTGCCAGCAGCTTGGGGCCGCTCGATAATGAAAAACTGTTTTTT	CASSLGPLDNEKLFF
TRBV6-2/TRBV6-3	TRBD2	NA	TRBJ2-1	TGTGCCAGCAGTTACGGGGAGGGGGTAGCGGGGGTCTACTACAATGAGCAGTTCTTC	CASSYGEGVAGVYYNEQFF
TRBV19	TRBD1	NA	TRBJ1-5	TGTGCCAGTAGTATAGAAGGGACAGGGTATAGCAATCAGCCCCAGCATTTT	CASSIEGTGYSNQPQHF
TRBV18	NA	NA	TRBJ1-1	TGTGCCAGCTCTCCCCAGGCCTATGAAGCTTTCTTT	CASSPQAYEAFF
TRBV7-8	TRBD1	NA	TRBJ1-5	TGTGCCAGCAGCTTAAGGACAGGGCGGAATCAGCCCCAGCATTTT	CASSLRTGRNQPQHF
TRBV27	TRBD2	NA	TRBJ2-1	TGTGCCCCCAACCCCACGGTCGGGGGGGACAATGAGCAGTTCTTC	CAPNPTVGGDNEQFF